This T cell receptor (beta chain) was sequenced for a study of T cell changes during pregnancy in multiple sclerosis. Generated by immunoSEQ multiplex PCR, the TCRdb table keeps only in-frame clones and is missing some. This table has about 100,000 clones, about 92% appearing once. This CDR3 contains 17 residues. The V gene's germline CDR1 is KGHSH and CDR2 LQKENI. V gave up 3 bases and J gave up 0 bases, with 14 bases separating them. Sequenced here: peripheral blood, sampled in the second trimester of pregnancy. The clonotype was recovered from a female donor with multiple sclerosis, enrolled in a pregnancy study. This chain connects TRBV18 to TRBJ2-2, with a weak D call TRBD1 (6 bases). CDR3 amino acids: CASSPRPSGANTGELFF. The CDR3 DNA reads TGTGCCAGCTCACCTAGACCGTCAGGGGCGAACACCGGGGAGCTGTTTTTT.